One and the same sample provided the 16 T cell receptor beta chains below, sequenced in a study of cytomegalovirus exposure and HLA in healthy donors (dated by TCRdb to between 2016 and 2019). Receptors were amplified or captured by the immunoSEQ multiplex PCR assay. The clones in this table, taken by TCRdb from immuneACCESS, are in-frame only. Not every clone is retained; where verified, under half of the shortfall comes from an unresolved V gene, and the cause of the rest is unknown. A total of about 120,000 clones appear in this sample, 89% of them only once. The ten biggest clones cover less than 1.5% of the sample. Input material: PBMCs. The receptors shown here come from a woman under 30 in good health and CMV-seronegative.

The chain employs TRBV7-9 and TRBJ1-3, with TRBD1 identical over 8 bases. The trim removed 5 bases at V and 7 bases at J, leaving 10 bases unmatched. The CDR3 length is 15 residues. Per the germline V gene, CDR1 is SEHNR and CDR2 is FQNEAQ (reference sequence). CDR3 loop: CASSNSDRGINTIYF. The CDR3 nucleotides are TGTGCCAGCAGCAACTCCGACAGGGGCATCAACACCATATATTTT.

The chain joins TRBV4-1 to TRBJ1-1; D perhaps matches TRBD1 (5 bases). The CDR3 sequence is 15 residues long. Deletions cut 0 bases from V and 9 bases from J, with 17 bases between. Per the germline V gene, CDR1 is MGHRA and CDR2 is YSYEKL. The CDR3 loop reads CASSQDSGVGFQAFF. DNA for the CDR3: TGCGCCAGCAGCCAAGATTCGGGGGTTGGATTCCAAGCTTTCTTT.

This clone has more than one count but fewer than ten. The chain has TRBV11-2 and TRBJ2-2; D not resolved. Trimming removed 3 bases at V and 6 bases at J, with 11 bases between. The length of the CDR3 is 14 residues. The germline gives CDR1 SGHAT, CDR2 FQNNGV. The DNA of the CDR3 is TGTGCCAGCAGCTTTAGTGGCGAGGCCGGGGAGCTGTTTTTT. Translating it yields CASSFSGEAGELFF.

This rearrangement joins TRBV11-2 to TRBJ2-2; D might be TRBD2 (6 bases). Trimming took 6 bases from V and 3 from J, leaving 11 bases between them. CDR3 length equals 14 residues. The V gene's germline CDR1 is SGHAT and CDR2 FQNNGV. The CDR3 DNA reads as TGTGCCAGCAGTACGACTAGAGACACCGGGGAGCTGTTTTTT. Protein product: CASSTTRDTGELFF.

The chain is built from TRBV11-2 and TRBJ2-2; TRBD1 agrees at 8 bases. The V segment lost 5 bases and the J segment 5 bases; nucleotides outside the gene matches: 4. This CDR3 spans 14 amino acids. Germline V gives CDR1 SGHAT, CDR2 FQNNGV. CDR3: CASSLQGATGELFF. CDR3 in DNA: TGTGCCAGCAGCCTGCAGGGGGCAACCGGGGAGCTGTTTTTT.

The gene calls are TRBV30 and TRBJ1-3, with 7 bases lining up with TRBD1. Germline V gene sequence: CDR1 GTSNPN, CDR2 SVGIG (reference sequence). Trimming at V came to 4 bases and at J to 5 bases, leaving 5 bases not matched to a gene. The CDR3 is 13 residues long. The CDR3 protein is CAWTGQPRNTIYF. CDR3 coding DNA: TGTGCCTGGACGGGACAGCCTAGAAACACCATATATTTT. Filled out from reference TRBV30 and TRBJ1-3, the complete variable domain reads SQTIHQWPATLVQPVGSPLSLECTVEGTSNPNLYWYRQAAGRGLQLLFYSVGIGQISSEVPQNLSASRPQDRQFILSSKKLLLSDSGFYLCAWTGQPRNTIYFGEGSWLTVV.

The chain joins TRBV13 to TRBJ2-3; the match to TRBD2 covers 9 bases. In germline, CDR1 is PRHDT, CDR2 FYEKMQ (reference sequence). V lost 2 bases, J lost 0 bases, and 6 bases stayed unmatched. This CDR3 contains 17 residues. CDR3 loop: CASSLKRGADSTDTQYF. For the CDR3, the DNA is TGTGCCAGCAGCTTAAAGCGGGGGGCCGATAGCACAGATACGCAGTATTTT.

The CDR3, as DNA: TGTGCCTGGAGTGCAATGAGAACCGGGGAGCTGTTTTTT. It encodes CAWSAMRTGELFF. This chain uses TRBV30 with TRBJ2-2; D unclear. V dropped 1 base and J dropped 5 bases, with 8 bases sitting between them. Germline values: CDR1 GTSNPN, CDR2 SVGIG (reference sequence). CDR3 length: 13 amino acids.

There are a few counts of this clone. The chain has TRBV4-1 and TRBJ2-6; D is perhaps TRBD1 (5 bases). V lost 4 bases and J 2 bases, leaving 12 bases between the germline ends. The germline V gene encodes CDR1 MGHRA and CDR2 YSYEKL. This CDR3 is built from 16 residues. CDR3: CASSPDQGTGANVLTF. The DNA of the CDR3 is TGCGCCAGCAGCCCGGACCAGGGCACTGGGGCCAACGTCCTGACTTTC.

V gene TRBV5-1 combines with J gene TRBJ2-5, with D hard to call. This CDR3 has 14 residues. CDR1 is SGHRS and CDR2 is YFSETQ in the germline V gene. V dropped 6 bases and J dropped 2 bases, with 14 bases sitting between them. This chain's CDR3 is CASKAPGSQETQYF. CDR3 nucleotides: TGCGCCAGCAAGGCCCCAGGATCACAAGAGACCCAGTACTTC.

V and J are TRBV27 and TRBJ1-2; the D gene is possibly TRBD1 (5 bases). The CDR3 length is 14 residues. The V end was cut by 5 bases, the J end by 4 bases, with 14 bases between. Germline CDR1 reads MNHEY; CDR2 reads SMNVEV (reference sequence). In nucleotides, the CDR3 is TGTGCCAGCAGTCCAGTCCCTCAGGGCTATGGCTACACCTTC. Amino acid sequence: CASSPVPQGYGYTF.

The chain carries TRBV28 and TRBJ1-5; 8 bases agree with TRBD1. Germline lookup yields CDR1 MDHEN and CDR2 SYDVKM. Germline trimming cut 3 bases from V and 0 bases from J; bases unmatched to any gene: 4. The CDR3 extends over 16 amino acids. CDR3 amino acids: CASSFTGGYSNQPQHF. For the CDR3, the DNA is TGTGCCAGCAGTTTCACAGGGGGTTATAGCAATCAGCCCCAGCATTTT.

This sequence joins TRBV6-1 and TRBJ2-2; the match to TRBD1 covers 9 bases. The CDR3 runs to 15 residues. Germline CDR1 is MNHNS and CDR2 is SASEGT. Losses at the gene ends were 4 bases for V and 6 bases for J; bases not matched to a gene: 6. CDR3: CASSVGQGLPGELFF. In nucleotides, the CDR3 is TGTGCCAGCAGTGTGGGACAGGGCTTGCCCGGGGAGCTGTTTTTT.

This chain links TRBV7-7 with TRBJ2-2; possibly TRBD1 for D (5 bases). The CDR3 runs 13 residues. V was cut by 5 bases and J by 5 bases, with 9 bases left in between. Per germline, CDR1 SSHAT and CDR2 FNYEAQ (reference sequence). In DNA form, the CDR3 reads TGTGCCAGCAGCCAGGGATCTACCGGGGAGCTGTTTTTT. Residues: CASSQGSTGELFF.

This clone has just one count. The chain uses TRBV7-8 and TRBJ2-2, with 7 bases that match TRBD1. Germline values: CDR1 SGHVS, CDR2 FQNEAQ. V gave up 5 bases and J gave up 4 bases; unmatched junction bases: 7. The CDR3 consists of 15 residues. DNA of the CDR3: TGTGCCAGCAGCGGACGGGACAGACCCACCGGGGAGCTGTTTTTT. This codes for CASSGRDRPTGELFF.

This sequence joins TRBV7-9 and TRBJ1-1; 7 bases agree with TRBD1. There are 15 residues in the CDR3. V trimming: 5 bases; J trimming: 1 base; junction bases outside the gene matches: 7. Germline V CDR1 and CDR2: SEHNR, FQNEAQ (reference sequence). The DNA for the CDR3 is TGTGCCAGCAGCCCCCGGCAGGGGGGGAACACTGAAGCTTTCTTT. Residues: CASSPRQGGNTEAFF.